This record covers a single TCR beta chain. Its antigen remains unidentified. Trimming shortened V by 6 bases and J by 0 bases, and 12 bases separated the two germline ends. Germline V lookup: CDR1 MNHEY, CDR2 SVGAGI. The length of the CDR3 is 14 residues. TCRdb processed the reads anew with MiXCR; each CDR3 protein has one entry. This table holds tens of thousands of distinct CDR3 sequences, 3.5% to 4% found once. This specimen belongs to a study of T cell repertoires in cytomegalovirus infection. Study as a whole: Matching HLA type and CMV infection were both indicated by public TCR beta signatures. Broader study findings: Ex vivo responses were dominated by HLA-C-restricted CMV-specific TCR beta clonotypes.

Sequenced: PBMCs. The chain recombines TRBV6-5 with TRBJ2-7, with no clear D. The TCR originated in a human donor in good health (CMV status not recorded). Some clones in this sample may be carry-over from other donors' samples. CDR3 residues: CASRFQDSSYEQYF. In DNA form, the CDR3 reads TGTGCCAGCAGATTCCAGGATAGCTCCTACGAGCAGTACTTC.